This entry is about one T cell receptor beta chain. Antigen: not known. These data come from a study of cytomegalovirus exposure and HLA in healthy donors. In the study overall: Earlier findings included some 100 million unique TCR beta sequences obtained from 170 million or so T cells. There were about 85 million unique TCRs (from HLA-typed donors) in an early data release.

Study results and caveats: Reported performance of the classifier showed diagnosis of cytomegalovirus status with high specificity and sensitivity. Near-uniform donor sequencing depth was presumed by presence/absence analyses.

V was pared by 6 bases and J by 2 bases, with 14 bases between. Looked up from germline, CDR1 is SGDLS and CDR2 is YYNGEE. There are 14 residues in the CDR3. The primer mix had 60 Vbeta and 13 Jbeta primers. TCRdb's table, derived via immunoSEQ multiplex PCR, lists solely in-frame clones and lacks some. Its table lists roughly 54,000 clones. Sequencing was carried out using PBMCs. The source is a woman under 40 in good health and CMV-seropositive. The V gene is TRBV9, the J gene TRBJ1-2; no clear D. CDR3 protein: CASTMAGLNYGYTF. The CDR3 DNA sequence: TGTGCCAGCACCATGGCGGGTCTGAACTATGGCTACACCTTC.